The present entry profiles one T cell receptor (beta chain) with its context. The data were obtained in a study of blood T cell repertoires in COVID-19. Study as a whole: The United States, Italy and Spain supplied acute and convalescent COVID-19 samples. The analysed material was cDNA or gDNA that came from T cells, B-cell-depleted T cells, or PBMCs.

Authors' processing steps: Reference gene primer amplification yielded estimated nucleated cell counts. TCRdb's table, derived via immunoSEQ multiplex PCR, lists solely in-frame clones and lacks some. Clonal size and the V and J genes are those of that table, whereas D and trimming came from the DNA. The sample carries fewer than 90,000 clones, approximately 90% recorded once. The CDR3 is made up of 14 amino acids. CDR1 is SNHLY, CDR2 FYNNEI, per germline. V was pared by 7 bases and J by 3 bases, with 12 bases between. Specimen: peripheral blood. The chain employs TRBV2 and TRBJ1-4; D remains ambiguous. The TCR originated in a man between 70 and 80 years old with active COVID-19. This CDR3 reads CASIELSANEKLFF. CDR3 DNA sequence: TGTGCCAGCATAGAGCTTTCGGCTAATGAAAAACTGTTTTTT.